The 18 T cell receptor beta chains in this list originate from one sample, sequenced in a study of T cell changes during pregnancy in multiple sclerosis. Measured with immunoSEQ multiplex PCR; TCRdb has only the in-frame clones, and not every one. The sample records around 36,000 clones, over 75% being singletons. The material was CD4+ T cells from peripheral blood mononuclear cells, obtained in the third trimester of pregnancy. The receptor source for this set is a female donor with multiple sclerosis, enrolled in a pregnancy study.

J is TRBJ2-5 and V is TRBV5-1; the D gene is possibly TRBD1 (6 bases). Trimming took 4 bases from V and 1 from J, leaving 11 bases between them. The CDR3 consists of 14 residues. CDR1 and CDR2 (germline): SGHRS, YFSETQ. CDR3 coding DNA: TGCGCCAGCAGCCGTTACAGGGTCCAAGAGACCCAGTACTTC. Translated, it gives CASSRYRVQETQYF.

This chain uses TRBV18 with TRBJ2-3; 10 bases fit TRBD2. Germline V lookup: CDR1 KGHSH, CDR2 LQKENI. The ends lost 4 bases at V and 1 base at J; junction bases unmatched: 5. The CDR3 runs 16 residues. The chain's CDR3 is CASSLSGRIGTDTQYF. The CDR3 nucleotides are TGTGCCAGCTCACTTAGCGGGAGGATAGGCACAGATACGCAGTATTTT.

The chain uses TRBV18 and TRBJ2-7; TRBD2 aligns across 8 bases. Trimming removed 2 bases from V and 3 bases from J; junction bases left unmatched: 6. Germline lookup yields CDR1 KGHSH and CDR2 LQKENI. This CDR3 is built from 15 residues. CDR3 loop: CASSPGNSGSYEQYF. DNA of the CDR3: TGTGCCAGCTCACCAGGCAACAGCGGGAGCTACGAGCAGTACTTC.

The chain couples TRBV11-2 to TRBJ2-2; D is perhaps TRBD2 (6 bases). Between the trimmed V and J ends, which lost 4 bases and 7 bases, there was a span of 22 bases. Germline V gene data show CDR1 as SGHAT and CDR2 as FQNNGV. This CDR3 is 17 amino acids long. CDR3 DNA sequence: TGTGCCAGCAGCTGGCGGGGTGTAGGGAAGAGAGGCGGGGAGCTGTTTTTT. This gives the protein CASSWRGVGKRGGELFF.

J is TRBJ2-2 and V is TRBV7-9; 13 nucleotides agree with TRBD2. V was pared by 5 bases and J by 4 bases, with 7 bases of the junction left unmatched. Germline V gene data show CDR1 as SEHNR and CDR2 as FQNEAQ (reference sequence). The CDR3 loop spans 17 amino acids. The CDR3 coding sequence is TGTGCCAGCAGCCAAGGAGGACTAGCGGGAGTCACCGGGGAGCTGTTTTTT. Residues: CASSQGGLAGVTGELFF.

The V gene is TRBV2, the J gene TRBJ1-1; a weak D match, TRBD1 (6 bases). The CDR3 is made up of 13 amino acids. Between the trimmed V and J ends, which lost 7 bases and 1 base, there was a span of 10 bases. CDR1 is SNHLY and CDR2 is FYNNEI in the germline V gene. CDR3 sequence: CASKGTPNTEAFF. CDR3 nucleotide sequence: TGTGCCAGCAAAGGGACACCGAACACTGAAGCTTTCTTT.

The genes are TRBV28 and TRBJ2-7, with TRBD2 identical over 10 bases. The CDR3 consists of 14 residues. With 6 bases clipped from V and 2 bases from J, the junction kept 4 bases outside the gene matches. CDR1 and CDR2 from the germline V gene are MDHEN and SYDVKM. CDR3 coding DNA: TGTGCCAGCAGCCCAGCGGGAGGGCCCTACGAGCAGTACTTC. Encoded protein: CASSPAGGPYEQYF.

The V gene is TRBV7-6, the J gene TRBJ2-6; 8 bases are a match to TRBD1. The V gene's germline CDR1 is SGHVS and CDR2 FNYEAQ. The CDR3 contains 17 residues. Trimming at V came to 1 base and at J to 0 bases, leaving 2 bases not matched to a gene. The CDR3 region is CASSLGTGLSGANVLTF. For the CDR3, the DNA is TGTGCCAGCAGCTTAGGGACAGGGCTCTCTGGGGCCAACGTCCTGACTTTC.

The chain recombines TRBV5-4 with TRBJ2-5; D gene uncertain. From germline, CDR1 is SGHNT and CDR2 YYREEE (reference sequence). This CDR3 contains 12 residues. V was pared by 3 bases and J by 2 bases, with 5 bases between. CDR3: CASSSPQETQYF. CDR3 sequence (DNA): TGTGCCAGCAGCTCCCCACAAGAGACCCAGTACTTC.

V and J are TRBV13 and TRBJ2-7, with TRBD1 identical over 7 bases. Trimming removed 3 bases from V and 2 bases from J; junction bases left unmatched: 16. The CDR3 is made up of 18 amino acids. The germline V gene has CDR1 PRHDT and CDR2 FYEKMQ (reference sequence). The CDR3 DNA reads TGTGCCAGCAGCTTTCCCGAGGGACGGGACAGTAAAACCTACGAGCAGTACTTC. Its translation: CASSFPEGRDSKTYEQYF. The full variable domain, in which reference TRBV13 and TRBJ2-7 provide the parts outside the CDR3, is AAGVIQSPRHLIKEKRETATLKCYPIPRHDTVYWYQQGPGQDPQFLISFYEKMQSDKGSIPDRFSAQQFSDYHSELNMSSLELGDSALYFCASSFPEGRDSKTYEQYFGPGTRLTVT.

As DNA, the CDR3 is TGTGCCATCAGTGCACTACAGGGGCTGGACGAGCAGTACTTC. This codes for CAISALQGLDEQYF. J is TRBJ2-5 and V is TRBV10-3; 7 nucleotides align to TRBD1. The J call is doubtful: the DNA matches TRBJ2-7 better. CDR1 is ENHRY and CDR2 is SYGVKD in the germline V gene. This CDR3 has 14 residues.

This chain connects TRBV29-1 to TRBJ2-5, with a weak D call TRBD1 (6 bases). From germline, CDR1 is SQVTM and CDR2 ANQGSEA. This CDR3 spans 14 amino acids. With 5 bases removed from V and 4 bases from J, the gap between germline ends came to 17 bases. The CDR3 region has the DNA TGCAGCGTTTACCTACAGGGTGGTTTAGAGACCCAGTACTTC. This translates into CSVYLQGGLETQYF.

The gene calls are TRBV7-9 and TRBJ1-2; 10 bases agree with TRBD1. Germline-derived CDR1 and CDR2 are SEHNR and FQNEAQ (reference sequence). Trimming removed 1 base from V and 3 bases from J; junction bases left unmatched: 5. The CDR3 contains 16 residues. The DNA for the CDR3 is TGTGCCAGCAGCTTAGTTGTAGGACAGGGGGACTATGGCTACACCTTC. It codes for CASSLVVGQGDYGYTF.

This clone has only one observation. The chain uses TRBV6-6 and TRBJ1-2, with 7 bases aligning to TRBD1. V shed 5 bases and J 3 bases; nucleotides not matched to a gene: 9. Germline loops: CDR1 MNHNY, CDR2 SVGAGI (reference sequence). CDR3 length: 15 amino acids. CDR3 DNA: TGTGCCAGCAGTAACCCCGGGACAGCTTACTATGGCTACACCTTC. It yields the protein CASSNPGTAYYGYTF.

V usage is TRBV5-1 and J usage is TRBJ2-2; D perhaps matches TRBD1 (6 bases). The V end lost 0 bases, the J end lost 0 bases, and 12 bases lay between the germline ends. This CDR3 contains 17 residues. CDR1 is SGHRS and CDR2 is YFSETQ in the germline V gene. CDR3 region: CASSLVAGATNTGELFF. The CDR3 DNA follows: TGCGCCAGCAGCTTGGTCGCAGGGGCGACGAACACCGGGGAGCTGTTTTTT. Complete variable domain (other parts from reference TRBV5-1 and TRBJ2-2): KAGVTQTPRYLIKTRGQQVTLSCSPISGHRSVSWYQQTPGQGLQFLFEYFSETQRNKGNFPGRFSGRQFSNSRSEMNVSTLELGDSALYLCASSLVAGATNTGELFFGEGSRLTVL.

The CDR3 sequence is CASSGGDRGSTDTQYF. CDR3 nucleotides: TGCGCCAGCAGCGGGGGGGACAGGGGGAGCACAGATACGCAGTATTTT. The chain combines TRBV5-1 with TRBJ2-3, with 11 bases that match TRBD1. With 4 bases clipped from V and 0 bases from J, the junction kept 4 bases outside the gene matches. The CDR3 spans 16 residues. Germline CDR1 reads SGHRS; CDR2 reads YFSETQ. Filled out from reference TRBV5-1 and TRBJ2-3, the complete variable domain reads KAGVTQTPRYLIKTRGQQVTLSCSPISGHRSVSWYQQTPGQGLQFLFEYFSETQRNKGNFPGRFSGRQFSNSRSEMNVSTLELGDSALYLCASSGGDRGSTDTQYFGPGTRLTVL.

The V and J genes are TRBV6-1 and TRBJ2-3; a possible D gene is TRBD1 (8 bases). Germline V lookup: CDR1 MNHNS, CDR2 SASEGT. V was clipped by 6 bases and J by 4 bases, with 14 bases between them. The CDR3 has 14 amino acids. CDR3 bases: TGTGCCAGCAGGATACAGGGGGGGGCAGATACGCAGTATTTT. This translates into CASRIQGGADTQYF.

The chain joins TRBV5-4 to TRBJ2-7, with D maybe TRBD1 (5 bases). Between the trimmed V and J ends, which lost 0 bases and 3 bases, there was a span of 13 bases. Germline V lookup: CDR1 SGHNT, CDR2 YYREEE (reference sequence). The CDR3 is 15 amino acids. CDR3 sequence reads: CASSLESGKNYEQYF. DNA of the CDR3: TGTGCCAGCAGCTTGGAGTCAGGGAAGAACTACGAGCAGTACTTC.